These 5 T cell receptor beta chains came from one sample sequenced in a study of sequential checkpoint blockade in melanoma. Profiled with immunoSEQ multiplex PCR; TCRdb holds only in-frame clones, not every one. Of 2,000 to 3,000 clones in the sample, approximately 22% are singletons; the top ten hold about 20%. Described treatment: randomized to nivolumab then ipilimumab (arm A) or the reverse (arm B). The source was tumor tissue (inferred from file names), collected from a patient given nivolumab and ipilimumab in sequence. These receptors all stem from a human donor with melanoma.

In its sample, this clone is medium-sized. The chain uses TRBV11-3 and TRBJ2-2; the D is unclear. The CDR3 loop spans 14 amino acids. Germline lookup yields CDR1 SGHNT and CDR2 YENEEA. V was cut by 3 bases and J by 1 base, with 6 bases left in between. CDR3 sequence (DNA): TGTGCCAGCAGCTTTTGGGGGAACACCGGGGAGCTGTTTTTT. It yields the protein CASSFWGNTGELFF.

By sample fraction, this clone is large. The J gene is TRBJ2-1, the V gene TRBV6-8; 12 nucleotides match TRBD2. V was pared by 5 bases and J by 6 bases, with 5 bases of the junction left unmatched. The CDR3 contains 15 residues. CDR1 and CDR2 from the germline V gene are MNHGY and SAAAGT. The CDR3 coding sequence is TGTGCCAGCAGTGACGCTAGCGGGGGGGCCAATGAGCAGTTCTTC. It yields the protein CASSDASGGANEQFF.

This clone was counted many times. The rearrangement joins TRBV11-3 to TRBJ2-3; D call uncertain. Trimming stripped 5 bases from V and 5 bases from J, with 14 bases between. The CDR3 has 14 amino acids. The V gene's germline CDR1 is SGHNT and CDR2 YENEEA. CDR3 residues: CASSPSTIVDTQYF. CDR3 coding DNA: TGTGCCAGCAGCCCAAGTACAATAGTAGATACGCAGTATTTT. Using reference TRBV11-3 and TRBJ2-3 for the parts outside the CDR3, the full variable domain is EAGVVQSPRYKIIEKKQPVAFWCNPISGHNTLYWYLQNLGQGPELLIRYENEEAVDDSQLPKDRFSAERLKGVDSTLKIQPAELGDSAVYLCASSPSTIVDTQYFGPGTRLTVL.

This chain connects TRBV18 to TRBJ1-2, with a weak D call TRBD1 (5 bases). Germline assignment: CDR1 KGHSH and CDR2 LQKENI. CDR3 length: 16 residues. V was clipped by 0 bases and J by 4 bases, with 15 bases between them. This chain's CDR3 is CASSPPGTGALYGYTF. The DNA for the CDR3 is TGTGCCAGCTCACCACCGGGGACCGGGGCTCTCTATGGCTACACCTTC.

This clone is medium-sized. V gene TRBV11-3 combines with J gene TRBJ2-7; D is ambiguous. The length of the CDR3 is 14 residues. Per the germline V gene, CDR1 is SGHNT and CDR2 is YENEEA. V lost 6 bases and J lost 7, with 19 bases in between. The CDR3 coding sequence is TGTGCCAGCAGTCCCCCTCTGACGAGGATGGAGCAGTACTTC. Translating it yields CASSPPLTRMEQYF.